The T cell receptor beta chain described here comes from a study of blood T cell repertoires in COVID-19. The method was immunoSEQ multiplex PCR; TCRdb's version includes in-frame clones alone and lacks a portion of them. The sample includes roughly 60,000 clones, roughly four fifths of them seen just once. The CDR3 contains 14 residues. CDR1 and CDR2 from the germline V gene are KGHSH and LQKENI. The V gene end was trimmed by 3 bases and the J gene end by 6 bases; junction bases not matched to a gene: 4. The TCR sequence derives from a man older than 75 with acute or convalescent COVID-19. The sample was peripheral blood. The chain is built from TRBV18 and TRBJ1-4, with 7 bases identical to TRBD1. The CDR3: CASSPGGTDEKLFF. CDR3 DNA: TGTGCCAGCTCACCTGGGGGGACAGATGAAAAACTGTTTTTT.